What follows are 24 T cell receptor beta chains derived from one specimen sequenced in a study of cytomegalovirus exposure and HLA in healthy donors. The PCR was carried out with 60 Vbeta primers and 13 Jbeta primers. Sequencing used immunoSEQ multiplex PCR; TCRdb keeps in-frame clones, though not all of them. The table lists 100,000 to 130,000 clones, approximately 84% of them singletons, with about 2.3% in the top ten. Sequenced material: PBMCs. The receptors were sampled from a man younger than 40 in good health and CMV-seronegative.

The chain combines TRBV25-1 with TRBJ1-4; D unclear. The CDR3 length is 14 residues. Trimming pared 9 bases from V and 0 bases from J, leaving 11 bases between. Germline CDR1 MGHDK, CDR2 SYGVNS. CDR3 DNA: TGTGCCAGTTCCCACATATCAACTAATGAAAAACTGTTTTTT. Protein product: CASSHISTNEKLFF.

The CDR3 DNA is TGTGCCTGGGGAGGGGCCCCTCCGCCGCGACGCTACACCTTC. As protein: CAWGGAPPPRRYTF. The V gene is TRBV30, the J gene TRBJ1-2; weak D call: TRBD1 (5 bases). Germline CDR1 reads GTSNPN; CDR2 reads SVGIG (reference sequence). V was trimmed by 5 bases and J by 9 bases, leaving 22 bases between them. There are 14 residues in the CDR3.

This chain links TRBV29-1 with TRBJ2-5; TRBD2 matches 9 bases. Germline V CDR1 and CDR2: SQVTM, ANQGSEA. CDR3 size: 12 residues. The V and J ends lost 4 bases and 5 bases, in that order; junction bases with no gene match: 2. The CDR3 loop is CSVGSGSETQYF. The CDR3 DNA sequence: TGCAGCGTTGGTAGCGGGAGCGAGACCCAGTACTTC.

The chain has TRBV2 and TRBJ1-6, with a weak D call TRBD1 (6 bases). Germline V gene lookup returns CDR1 SNHLY and CDR2 FYNNEI. V was shortened by 9 bases and J by 9 bases, with 12 bases between the two germline ends. The CDR3 has 12 amino acids. The DNA for the CDR3 is TGTGCCAGAACAGGGATTGCTTCACCCCTCCACTTT. Its translation is CARTGIASPLHF.

The chain recombines TRBV5-1 with TRBJ1-2, with TRBD1 as a possible D gene (6 bases). The CDR3 contains 12 residues. V gave up 5 bases and J gave up 14 bases, with 19 bases separating them. Germline V CDR1 and CDR2: SGHRS, YFSETQ. The CDR3 region has the DNA TGCGCCAGCAGTTCAGACAGGAAGGGTCCTACCTTC. Protein product: CASSSDRKGPTF.

This chain connects TRBV9 to TRBJ1-2, with 9 bases aligning to TRBD1. This CDR3 contains 13 residues. The germline gives CDR1 SGDLS, CDR2 YYNGEE. The V and J ends lost 4 bases and 7 bases, in that order; junction bases with no gene match: 5. The CDR3: CASSRQGDGGYTF. In DNA, the CDR3 is TGTGCCAGCAGCAGACAGGGGGATGGTGGCTACACCTTC.

The gene calls are TRBV29-1 and TRBJ2-1, with 8 nucleotides matching TRBD2. The J segment lost 5 bases and the V segment lost 6 bases, leaving 24 bases of the junction unmatched. CDR1 and CDR2 (germline): SQVTM, ANQGSEA. CDR3 length: 19 amino acids. The CDR3 bases are TGCAGCGTAGTCTCGAGGGGAACTAGCGGCACCTGGGGAGACAATGAGCAGTTCTTC. This gives the protein CSVVSRGTSGTWGDNEQFF.

The J gene is TRBJ1-1, the V gene TRBV29-1; 10 bases line up with TRBD1. V was pared by 3 bases and J by 8 bases, with 6 bases of the junction left unmatched. The CDR3 is 13 residues long. CDR1 is SQVTM, CDR2 ANQGSEA, per germline. The CDR3 spells CSVDPTGGKEAFF. The DNA for the CDR3 is TGCAGCGTTGATCCGACAGGGGGCAAGGAAGCTTTCTTT.

The J gene is TRBJ2-5, the V gene TRBV28; D is unresolved. Trimming took 6 bases from V and 0 from J, leaving 14 bases between them. The germline gives CDR1 MDHEN, CDR2 SYDVKM. This CDR3 spans 15 amino acids. The CDR3 loop reads CASRAGGGYQETQYF. As DNA, the CDR3 is TGTGCCAGCAGGGCCGGCGGTGGGTACCAAGAGACCCAGTACTTC.

V is TRBV18 and J is TRBJ2-7; 11 bases are a match to TRBD2. This CDR3 spans 15 amino acids. Germline trimming cut 3 bases from V and 6 bases from J; bases unmatched to any gene: 7. The germline V gene has CDR1 KGHSH and CDR2 LQKENI. In DNA form, the CDR3 reads TGTGCCAGCTCACCCTCGGCTAGCGGGAGGTCCGAGCAGTACTTC. Translating it yields CASSPSASGRSEQYF.

In this sample, this clone turned up once. This sequence joins TRBV2 and TRBJ2-1; 7 bases fit TRBD2. Germline assignment: CDR1 SNHLY and CDR2 FYNNEI. This CDR3 region has 15 residues. The ends lost 5 bases at V and 4 bases at J; junction bases unmatched: 8. The CDR3 protein is CASSQSSGGYNEQFF. The CDR3 DNA is TGTGCCAGCAGTCAGTCTAGCGGAGGATACAATGAGCAGTTCTTC.

The chain uses TRBV15 and TRBJ2-7; 7 bases align to TRBD1. J was trimmed by 0 bases and V by 5 bases; bases with no gene match: 10. The CDR3 contains 16 residues. Germline V lookup: CDR1 LNHNV, CDR2 YYDKDF (reference sequence). CDR3 sequence: CATSLTLTGTSYEQYF. Written as DNA, the CDR3 is TGTGCCACCAGCCTTACATTGACAGGGACCTCCTACGAGCAGTACTTC.

The V call is TRBV6-4, the J call TRBJ2-5, with TRBD2 matching over 9 bases. V lost 3 bases and J lost 5; bases outside the gene matches: 10. The length of the CDR3 is 16 residues. Per germline, CDR1 MRHNA and CDR2 SNTAGT. DNA of the CDR3: TGTGCCAGCAGTGAGGAAGCGGGGGGCCCGCGGGAGACCCAGTACTTC. This codes for CASSEEAGGPRETQYF.

This clone has just a few counts. The chain employs TRBV6-5 and TRBJ1-2, with D possibly being TRBD1 (5 bases). In germline, CDR1 is MNHEY, CDR2 SVGAGI. The CDR3 covers 15 residues. Trimming removed 6 bases from V and 5 bases from J, with 19 bases in between. The CDR3: CASRQQGSTGYGYTF. The CDR3, as DNA: TGTGCCAGCAGGCAGCAGGGTTCTACCGGGTATGGCTACACCTTC.

V and J are TRBV29-1 and TRBJ2-5, with 11 positions matching TRBD2. This CDR3 contains 15 residues. V lost 4 bases to trimming and J lost 5 bases; unmatched junction nucleotides: 9. The germline V gene has CDR1 SQVTM and CDR2 ANQGSEA. The CDR3 region is CSVVRSGRAQETQYF. In DNA form, the CDR3 reads TGCAGCGTTGTCCGTAGCGGGAGGGCCCAGGAGACCCAGTACTTC. The full variable domain, completed using reference TRBV29-1 and TRBJ2-5, is SAVISQKPSRDICQRGTSLTIQCQVDSQVTMMFWYRQQPGQSLTLIATANQGSEATYESGFVIDKFPISRPNLTFSTLTVSNMSPEDSSIYLCSVVRSGRAQETQYFGPGTRLLVL.

This chain links TRBV21-1 with TRBJ2-2; TRBD1, the table's D call, lacks a check against the DNA. TRBV21-1 is given as a pseudogene. This CDR3 region has 17 residues. CDR3 in amino acids: CASSNLSTGVKIGELFF. The CDR3 DNA sequence: TGTGCCAGCAGCAACCTTTCGACAGGGGTGAAAATCGGGGAGCTGTTTTTT.

Only a few counts were recorded for this clone. This chain connects TRBV7-9 to TRBJ2-7; D unclear. V lost 1 base to trimming and J lost 5 bases, with 6 bases between them. This CDR3 spans 12 amino acids. Germline V gives CDR1 SEHNR, CDR2 FQNEAQ (reference sequence). The DNA of the CDR3 is TGTGCCAGCAGCTTAGGGAGTAACGAGCAGTACTTC. Translation gives CASSLGSNEQYF.

CDR3: CASSFRGQGGSYEQYF. The DNA of the CDR3 is TGTGCCAGCAGCTTTAGAGGACAGGGGGGTTCCTACGAGCAGTACTTC. The V call is TRBV7-9, the J call TRBJ2-7; 10 bases agree with TRBD1. The germline V gene has CDR1 SEHNR and CDR2 FQNEAQ (reference sequence). V shed 3 bases, J shed 1 base, and the junction held 6 bases outside the gene matches. The CDR3 contains 16 residues.

This sequence joins TRBV28 and TRBJ1-1, with TRBD1 matching 7 bases. The CDR3 is 15 amino acids. J lost 6 bases, V lost 7 bases, and 14 bases had no gene match. In germline, CDR1 is MDHEN, CDR2 SYDVKM. CDR3 nucleotide sequence: TGTGCCAGCAACCCTATTCGGGCCGGACAGGCTGAAGCTTTCTTT. Protein sequence: CASNPIRAGQAEAFF.

The chain links TRBV11-2 to TRBJ1-2, with 7 positions matching TRBD1. The J segment lost 7 bases and the V segment lost 6 bases, leaving 8 bases of the junction unmatched. Per germline, CDR1 SGHAT and CDR2 FQNNGV. The CDR3 spans 13 residues. CDR3 nucleotide sequence: TGTGCCAGCAGTCTAACAGGGGTTGGTGGCTACACCTTC. This translates into CASSLTGVGGYTF. Using reference TRBV11-2 and TRBJ1-2 for the parts outside the CDR3, the full variable domain is EAGVAQSPRYKIIEKRQSVAFWCNPISGHATLYWYQQILGQGPKLLIQFQNNGVVDDSQLPKDRFSAERLKGVDSTLKIQPAKLEDSAVYLCASSLTGVGGYTFGSGTRLTVV.

CDR3 coding DNA: TGTGCCAGCAGCCGGGGACTAGCGGGGGCCAGCACAGATACGCAGTATTTT. This encodes CASSRGLAGASTDTQYF. The gene calls are TRBV5-4 and TRBJ2-3; 14 bases are shared with TRBD2. The length of the CDR3 is 17 residues. Germline trimming cut 4 bases from V and 0 bases from J; bases unmatched to any gene: 4. Germline-derived CDR1 and CDR2 are SGHNT and YYREEE (reference sequence).

The rearrangement uses TRBV5-1 and TRBJ2-5, with 7 bases fitting TRBD2. Looked up from germline, CDR1 is SGHRS and CDR2 is YFSETQ. The CDR3 spans 12 residues. J was trimmed by 5 bases and V by 4 bases; bases with no gene match: 2. The chain's CDR3 is CASSQGGETQYF. Written as DNA, the CDR3 is TGCGCCAGCAGCCAGGGAGGGGAGACCCAGTACTTC.

The chain carries TRBV30 and TRBJ2-7; 9 bases match TRBD1. Germline values: CDR1 GTSNPN, CDR2 SVGIG (reference sequence). V was clipped by 5 bases and J by 1 base; unmatched bases: 15. This CDR3 region has 17 residues. CDR3 DNA sequence: TGTGCCTGGTCGCCTCCAACAGGGGGCGAAAGGTCCTACGAGCAGTACTTC. Translated, it gives CAWSPPTGGERSYEQYF.

The rearrangement uses TRBV30 and TRBJ2-7, with D maybe TRBD2 (6 bases). This CDR3 spans 13 amino acids. V lost 7 bases, J lost 1 base, and 14 bases lay in between. From germline, CDR1 is GTSNPN and CDR2 SVGIG (reference sequence). The CDR3 sequence is CAFRDLASYEQYF. The CDR3 DNA follows: TGTGCCTTCCGGGACTTGGCGTCCTACGAGCAGTACTTC.